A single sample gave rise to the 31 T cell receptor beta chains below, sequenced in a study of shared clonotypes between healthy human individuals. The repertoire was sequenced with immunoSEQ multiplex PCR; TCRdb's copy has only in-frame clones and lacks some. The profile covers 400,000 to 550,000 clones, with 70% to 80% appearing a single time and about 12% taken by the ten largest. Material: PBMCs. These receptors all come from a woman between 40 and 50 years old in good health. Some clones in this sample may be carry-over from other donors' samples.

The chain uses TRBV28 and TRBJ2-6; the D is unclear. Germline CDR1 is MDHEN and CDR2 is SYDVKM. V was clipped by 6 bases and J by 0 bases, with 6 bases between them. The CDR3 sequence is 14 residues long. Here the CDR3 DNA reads TGTGCCAGCAGAACAAGCTCTGGGGCCAACGTCCTGACTTTC. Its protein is CASRTSSGANVLTF.

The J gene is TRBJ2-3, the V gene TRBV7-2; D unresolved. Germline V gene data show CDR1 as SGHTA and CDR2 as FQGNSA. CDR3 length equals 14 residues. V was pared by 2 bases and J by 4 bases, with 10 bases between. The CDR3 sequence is CASSLYRSSDTQYF. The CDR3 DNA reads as TGTGCCAGCAGCTTATACAGATCGTCAGATACGCAGTATTTT.

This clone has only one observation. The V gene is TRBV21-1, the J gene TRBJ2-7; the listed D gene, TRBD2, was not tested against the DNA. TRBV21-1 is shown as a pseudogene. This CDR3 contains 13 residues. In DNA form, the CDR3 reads TGTGCCAGCAGCATAGGACTGTCGGACGAGCAGTACTTC. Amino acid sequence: CASSIGLSDEQYF.

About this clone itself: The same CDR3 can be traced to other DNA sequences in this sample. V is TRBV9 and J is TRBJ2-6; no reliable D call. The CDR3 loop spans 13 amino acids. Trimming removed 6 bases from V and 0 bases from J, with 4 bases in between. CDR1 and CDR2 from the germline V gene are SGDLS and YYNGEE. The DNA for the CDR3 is TGTGCCAGCAAGACCTCTGGGGCCAACGTCCTGACTTTC. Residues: CASKTSGANVLTF.

In nucleotides, the CDR3 is TGTGCCAGCAGCTTGGGGGTCGGAGGGGGCAATGAGCAGTTCTTC. Translated: CASSLGVGGGNEQFF. This rearrangement joins TRBV11-3 to TRBJ2-1; tentatively, D is TRBD1 or TRBD2 (6 bases each). V lost 3 bases and J lost 6, with 15 bases in between. CDR3 length equals 15 residues. Germline V CDR1 and CDR2: SGHNT, YENEEA.

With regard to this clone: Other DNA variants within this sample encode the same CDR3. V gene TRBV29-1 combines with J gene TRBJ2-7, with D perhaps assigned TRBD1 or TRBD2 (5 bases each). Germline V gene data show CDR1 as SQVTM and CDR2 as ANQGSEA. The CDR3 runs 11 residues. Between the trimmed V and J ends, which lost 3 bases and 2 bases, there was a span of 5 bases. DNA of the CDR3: TGCAGCGTTGAGGGGGCCTACGAGCAGTACTTC. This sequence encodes CSVEGAYEQYF.

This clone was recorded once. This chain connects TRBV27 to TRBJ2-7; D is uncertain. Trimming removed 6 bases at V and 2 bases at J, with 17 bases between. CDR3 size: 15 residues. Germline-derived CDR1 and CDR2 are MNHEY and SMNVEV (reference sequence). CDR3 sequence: CASSPTATAAYEQYF. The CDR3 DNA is TGTGCCAGCAGCCCCACCGCGACCGCCGCCTACGAGCAGTACTTC.

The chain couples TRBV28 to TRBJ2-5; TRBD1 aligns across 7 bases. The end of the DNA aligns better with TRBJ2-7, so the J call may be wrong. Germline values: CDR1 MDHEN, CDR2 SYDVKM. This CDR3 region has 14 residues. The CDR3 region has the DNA TGTGCCAGCAGTTTAATAGGGGGCCCCTACGAGCAGTACTTC. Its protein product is CASSLIGGPYEQYF.

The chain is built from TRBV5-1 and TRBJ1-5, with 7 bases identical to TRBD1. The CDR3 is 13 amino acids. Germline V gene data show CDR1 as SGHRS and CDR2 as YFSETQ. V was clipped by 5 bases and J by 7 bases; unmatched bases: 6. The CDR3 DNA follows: TGCGCCAGCAGTTGGAGGGGGCGACAGCCCCAGCATTTT. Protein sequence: CASSWRGRQPQHF.

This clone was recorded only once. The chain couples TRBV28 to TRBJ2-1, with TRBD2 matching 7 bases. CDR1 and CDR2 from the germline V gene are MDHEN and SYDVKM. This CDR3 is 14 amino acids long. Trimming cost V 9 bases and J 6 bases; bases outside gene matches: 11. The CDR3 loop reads CASSRGGAGNEQFF. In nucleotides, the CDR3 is TGTGCCAGTTCCCGCGGGGGTGCCGGCAATGAGCAGTTCTTC.

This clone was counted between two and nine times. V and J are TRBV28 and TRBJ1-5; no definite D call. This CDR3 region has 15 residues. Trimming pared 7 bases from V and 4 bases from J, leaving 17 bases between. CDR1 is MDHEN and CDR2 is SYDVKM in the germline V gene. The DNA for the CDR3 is TGTGCCAGCACCCCGGGCGGCCCCGCTAATCAGCCCCAGCATTTT. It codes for CASTPGGPANQPQHF.

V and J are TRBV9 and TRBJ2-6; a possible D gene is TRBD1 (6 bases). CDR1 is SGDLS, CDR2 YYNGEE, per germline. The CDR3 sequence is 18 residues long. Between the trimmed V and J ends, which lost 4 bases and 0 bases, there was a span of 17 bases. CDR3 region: CASSTERDTSSGANVLTF. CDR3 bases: TGTGCCAGCAGCACCGAACGGGACACCAGCTCTGGGGCCAACGTCCTGACTTTC. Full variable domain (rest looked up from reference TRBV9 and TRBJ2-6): DSGVTQTPKHLITATGQRVTLRCSPRSGDLSVYWYQQSLDQGLQFLIQYYNGEERAKGNILERFSAQQFPDLHSELNLSSLELGDSALYFCASSTERDTSSGANVLTFGAGSRLTVL.

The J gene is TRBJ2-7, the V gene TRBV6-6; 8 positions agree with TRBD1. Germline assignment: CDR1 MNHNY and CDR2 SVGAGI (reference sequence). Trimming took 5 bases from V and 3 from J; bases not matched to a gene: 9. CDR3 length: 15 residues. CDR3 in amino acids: CASSRDRGNIYEQYF. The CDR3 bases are TGTGCCAGCAGTCGCGACAGGGGAAATATCTACGAGCAGTACTTC.

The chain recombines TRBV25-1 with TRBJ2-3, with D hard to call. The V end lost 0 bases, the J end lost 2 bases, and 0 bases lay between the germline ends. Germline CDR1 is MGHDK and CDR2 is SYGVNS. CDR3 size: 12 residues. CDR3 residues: CASSEYTDTQYF. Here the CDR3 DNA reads TGTGCCAGCAGTGAATACACAGATACGCAGTATTTT. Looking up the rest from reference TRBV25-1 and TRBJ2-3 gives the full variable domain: EADIYQTPRYLVIGTGKKITLECSQTMGHDKMYWYQQDPGMELHLIHYSYGVNSTEKGDLSSESTVSRIRTEHFPLTLESARPSHTSQYLCASSEYTDTQYFGPGTRLTVL.

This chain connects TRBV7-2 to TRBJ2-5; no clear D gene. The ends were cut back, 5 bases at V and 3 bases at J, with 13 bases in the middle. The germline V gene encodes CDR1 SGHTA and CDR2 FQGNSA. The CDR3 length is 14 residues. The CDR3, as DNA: TGTGCCAGCAGCCCCCTTTCTGCGGAAGAGACCCAGTACTTC. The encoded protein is CASSPLSAEETQYF.

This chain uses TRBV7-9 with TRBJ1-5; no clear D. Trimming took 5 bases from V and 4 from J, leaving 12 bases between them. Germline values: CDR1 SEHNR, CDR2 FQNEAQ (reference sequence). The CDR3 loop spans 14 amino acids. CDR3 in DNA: TGTGCCAGCAGCCGAAGGGAGAATAATCAGCCCCAGCATTTT. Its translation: CASSRRENNQPQHF.

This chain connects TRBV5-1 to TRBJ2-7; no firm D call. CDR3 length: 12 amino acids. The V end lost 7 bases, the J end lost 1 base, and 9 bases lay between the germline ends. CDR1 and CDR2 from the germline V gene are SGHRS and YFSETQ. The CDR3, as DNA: TGCGCCAGCCCCGTGGGGTCCTACGAGCAGTACTTC. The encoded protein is CASPVGSYEQYF.

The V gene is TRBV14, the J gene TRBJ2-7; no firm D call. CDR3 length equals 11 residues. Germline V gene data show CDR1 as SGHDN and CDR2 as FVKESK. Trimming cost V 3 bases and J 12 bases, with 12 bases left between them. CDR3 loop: CASSHTARLYF. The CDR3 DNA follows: TGTGCCAGCAGCCACACAGCCCGGCTGTACTTC.

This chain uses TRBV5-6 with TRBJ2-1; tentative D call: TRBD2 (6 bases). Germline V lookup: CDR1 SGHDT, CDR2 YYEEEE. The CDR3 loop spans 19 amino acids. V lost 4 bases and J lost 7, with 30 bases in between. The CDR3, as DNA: TGTGCCAGCAGCCCCCGAGGTGCGGGATCCCTTTTATCGGGTAATGAGCAGTTCTTC. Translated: CASSPRGAGSLLSGNEQFF.

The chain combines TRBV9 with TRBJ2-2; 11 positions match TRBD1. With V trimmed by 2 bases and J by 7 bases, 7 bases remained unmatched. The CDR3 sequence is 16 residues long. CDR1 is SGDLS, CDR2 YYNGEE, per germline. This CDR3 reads CASSVPGTGGSGELFF. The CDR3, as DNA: TGTGCCAGCAGCGTTCCAGGGACAGGGGGGAGCGGGGAGCTGTTTTTT.

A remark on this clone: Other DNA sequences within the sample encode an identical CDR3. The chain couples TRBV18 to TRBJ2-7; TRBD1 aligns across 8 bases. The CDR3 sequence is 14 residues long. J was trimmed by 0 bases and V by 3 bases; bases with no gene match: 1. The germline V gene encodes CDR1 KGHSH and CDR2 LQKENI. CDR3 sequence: CASSPGTGSYEQYF. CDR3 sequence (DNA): TGTGCCAGCTCACCGGGGACAGGCTCCTACGAGCAGTACTTC.

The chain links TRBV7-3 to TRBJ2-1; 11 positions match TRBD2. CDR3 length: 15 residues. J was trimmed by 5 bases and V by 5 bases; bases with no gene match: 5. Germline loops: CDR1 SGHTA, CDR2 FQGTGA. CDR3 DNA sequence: TGTGCCAGCAGCCCCGGGACTAGCGGACACAATGAGCAGTTCTTC. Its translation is CASSPGTSGHNEQFF.

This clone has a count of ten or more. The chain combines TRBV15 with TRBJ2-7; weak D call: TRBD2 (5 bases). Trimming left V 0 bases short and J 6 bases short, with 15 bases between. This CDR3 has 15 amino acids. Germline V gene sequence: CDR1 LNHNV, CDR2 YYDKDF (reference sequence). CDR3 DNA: TGTGCCACCAGCAGAGATCGAGGGCTAGCAGGCGAGCAGTACTTC. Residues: CATSRDRGLAGEQYF.

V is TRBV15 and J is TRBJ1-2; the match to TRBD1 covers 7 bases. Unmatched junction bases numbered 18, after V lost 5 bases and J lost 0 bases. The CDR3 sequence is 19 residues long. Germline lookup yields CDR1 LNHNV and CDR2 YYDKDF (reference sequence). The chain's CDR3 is CATSGWDSASRHPNYGYTF. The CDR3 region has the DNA TGTGCCACCAGCGGATGGGACAGCGCCAGCAGACACCCTAACTATGGCTACACCTTC.

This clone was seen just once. The CDR3 DNA reads TGCAGCGTTATATCCGGGACAGGGGGGAACGAGCAGTACTTC. The encoded protein is CSVISGTGGNEQYF. V and J are TRBV29-1 and TRBJ2-7; 11 positions match TRBD1. The germline V gene has CDR1 SQVTM and CDR2 ANQGSEA. CDR3 size: 14 residues. The V gene end was trimmed by 5 bases and the J gene end by 5 bases; junction bases not matched to a gene: 8.

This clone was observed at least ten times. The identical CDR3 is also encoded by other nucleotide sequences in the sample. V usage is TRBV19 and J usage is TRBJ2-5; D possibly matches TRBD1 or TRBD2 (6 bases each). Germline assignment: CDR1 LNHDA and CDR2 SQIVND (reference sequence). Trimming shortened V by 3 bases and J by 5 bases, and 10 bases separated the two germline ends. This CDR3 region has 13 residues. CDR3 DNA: TGTGCCAGTAGTATGGGGGGCAGGGAGACCCAGTACTTC. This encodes CASSMGGRETQYF.

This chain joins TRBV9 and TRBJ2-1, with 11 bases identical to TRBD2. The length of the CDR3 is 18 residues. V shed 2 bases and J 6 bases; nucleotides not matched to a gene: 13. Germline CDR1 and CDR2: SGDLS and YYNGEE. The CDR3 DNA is TGTGCCAGCAGCGTTGGGACCTCCGGGACTAGCGGATTCAATGAGCAGTTCTTC. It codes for CASSVGTSGTSGFNEQFF.

Here the CDR3 reads CASSLDSGRDTQYF. The CDR3 region has the DNA TGTGCCAGCAGCTTAGATTCGGGTCGGGATACGCAGTATTTT. The chain joins TRBV11-2 to TRBJ2-3, with D hard to call. Trimming took off 0 bases at V and 6 bases at J, with 10 bases between the two ends. Germline CDR1 is SGHAT and CDR2 is FQNNGV. The CDR3 has 14 amino acids.

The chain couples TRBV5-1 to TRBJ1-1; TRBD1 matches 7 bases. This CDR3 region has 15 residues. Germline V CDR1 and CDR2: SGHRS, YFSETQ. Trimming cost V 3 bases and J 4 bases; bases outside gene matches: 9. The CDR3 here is CASSYSLQGGTEAFF. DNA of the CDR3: TGCGCCAGCAGCTACTCCTTGCAGGGGGGCACTGAAGCTTTCTTT. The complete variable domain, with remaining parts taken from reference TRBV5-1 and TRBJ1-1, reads KAGVTQTPRYLIKTRGQQVTLSCSPISGHRSVSWYQQTPGQGLQFLFEYFSETQRNKGNFPGRFSGRQFSNSRSEMNVSTLELGDSALYLCASSYSLQGGTEAFFGQGTRLTVV.

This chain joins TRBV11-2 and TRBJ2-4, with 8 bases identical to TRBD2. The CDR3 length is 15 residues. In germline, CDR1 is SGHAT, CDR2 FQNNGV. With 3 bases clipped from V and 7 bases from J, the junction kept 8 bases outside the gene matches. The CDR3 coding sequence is TGTGCCAGCAGCTTCCAGCGGGAGTGGGGGAACATTCAGTACTTC. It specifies CASSFQREWGNIQYF. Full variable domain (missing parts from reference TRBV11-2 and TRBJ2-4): EAGVAQSPRYKIIEKRQSVAFWCNPISGHATLYWYQQILGQGPKLLIQFQNNGVVDDSQLPKDRFSAERLKGVDSTLKIQPAKLEDSAVYLCASSFQREWGNIQYFGAGTRLSVL.

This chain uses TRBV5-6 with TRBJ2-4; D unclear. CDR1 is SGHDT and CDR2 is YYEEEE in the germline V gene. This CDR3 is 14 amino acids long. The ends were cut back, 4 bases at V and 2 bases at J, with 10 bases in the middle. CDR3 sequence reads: CASSVISSKNIQYF. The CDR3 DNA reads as TGTGCCAGCAGCGTTATCAGTTCCAAAAACATTCAGTACTTC.